These 7 T cell receptor beta chains were all obtained from the same sample, sequenced in a study of T-cell reconstitution after alpha-beta-depleted transplantation in children. As it was prepared, the TCRbeta library received unique molecular identifiers. MiXCR was run by TCRdb on the PCR reads, yielding one entry per CDR3 protein. The table records hundreds of thousands of distinct CDR3 sequences, 10% of them present only once. Specimen: PBMCs, collected before TCRalphabeta/CD19-depleted stem cell transplant. Receptors were obtained from a child aged 2 to 9 with inherited bone marrow failure, due to receive a stem cell transplant.

This clonotype was recorded at least ten times. The chain carries TRBV6-6 and TRBJ2-7; tentative D call: TRBD1 (6 bases). The V gene lost 7 bases and the J gene lost 4 bases, with 14 bases spanning the gap. Germline-derived CDR1 and CDR2 are MNHNY and SVGAGI (reference sequence). This CDR3 comprises 13 residues. This CDR3 is CASNKNRVYEQYF. The CDR3, as DNA: TGTGCCAGCAACAAGAACAGGGTTTACGAGCAGTACTTC.

This clonotype was seen many times. The rearrangement joins TRBV20-1 to TRBJ2-7, with D tentatively TRBD1 or TRBD2 (5 bases each). The CDR3 contains 13 residues. Per the germline V gene, CDR1 is DFQATT and CDR2 is SNEGSKA (reference sequence). The V end was cut by 8 bases, the J end by 0 bases, with 14 bases between. This CDR3 reads CSPWGPTSYEQYF. The DNA of the CDR3 is TGCAGTCCTTGGGGACCCACCTCCTACGAGCAGTACTTC.

This clonotype has ten or more counts. The V gene is TRBV30, the J gene TRBJ2-4, with TRBD1 as a possible D gene (6 bases). The CDR3 has 14 residues. Germline CDR1 and CDR2: GTSNPN and SVGIG (reference sequence). Trimming left V 8 bases short and J 5 bases short, with 19 bases between. CDR3 protein: CASTTGFGENIQYF. DNA for the CDR3: TGTGCCAGTACAACAGGGTTTGGGGAAAACATTCAGTACTTC.

This clonotype was seen ten or more times. This chain uses TRBV12-3 or TRBV12-4 with TRBJ1-4; 9 nucleotides line up with TRBD1. The CDR3 consists of 16 residues. J was trimmed by 7 bases and V by 5 bases; bases with no gene match: 11. CDR3: CASSPTEGQGIEKLFF. The DNA for the CDR3 is TGTGCCAGCAGTCCAACCGAAGGACAGGGGATTGAAAAACTGTTTTTT.

In its sample, this clonotype was seen many times. J is TRBJ2-7 and V is TRBV5-1; tentative D call: TRBD2 (5 bases). V was pared by 2 bases and J by 3 bases, with 12 bases between. This CDR3 contains 14 residues. Per germline, CDR1 SGHRS and CDR2 YFSETQ. CDR3 coding DNA: TGCGCCAGCAGCTTCCAGCGGACTGACTACGAGCAGTACTTC. The encoded protein is CASSFQRTDYEQYF.

This clonotype was seen ten or more times. This sequence joins TRBV5-1 and TRBJ1-2, with D perhaps matching TRBD1 (5 bases). V gave up 2 bases and J gave up 0 bases, with 14 bases separating them. The length of the CDR3 is 16 residues. The germline V gene has CDR1 SGHRS and CDR2 YFSETQ. CDR3 nucleotides: TGCGCCAGCAGCTTTACCTCACAGGTCGCTAACTATGGCTACACCTTC. Translating gives CASSFTSQVANYGYTF. The variable domain in full, with the rest retrieved from reference TRBV5-1 and TRBJ1-2, is KAGVTQTPRYLIKTRGQQVTLSCSPISGHRSVSWYQQTPGQGLQFLFEYFSETQRNKGNFPGRFSGRQFSNSRSEMNVSTLELGDSALYLCASSFTSQVANYGYTFGSGTRLTVV.

This clonotype was detected a few times. V is TRBV20-1 and J is TRBJ1-4, with unresolved D. The CDR3 has 13 amino acids. Trimming pared 3 bases from V and 6 bases from J, leaving 11 bases between. CDR1 is DFQATT, CDR2 SNEGSKA, per germline (reference sequence). The CDR3 loop reads CSASSSRDEKLFF. CDR3 bases: TGCAGTGCTAGTTCTAGCCGGGATGAAAAACTGTTTTTT.